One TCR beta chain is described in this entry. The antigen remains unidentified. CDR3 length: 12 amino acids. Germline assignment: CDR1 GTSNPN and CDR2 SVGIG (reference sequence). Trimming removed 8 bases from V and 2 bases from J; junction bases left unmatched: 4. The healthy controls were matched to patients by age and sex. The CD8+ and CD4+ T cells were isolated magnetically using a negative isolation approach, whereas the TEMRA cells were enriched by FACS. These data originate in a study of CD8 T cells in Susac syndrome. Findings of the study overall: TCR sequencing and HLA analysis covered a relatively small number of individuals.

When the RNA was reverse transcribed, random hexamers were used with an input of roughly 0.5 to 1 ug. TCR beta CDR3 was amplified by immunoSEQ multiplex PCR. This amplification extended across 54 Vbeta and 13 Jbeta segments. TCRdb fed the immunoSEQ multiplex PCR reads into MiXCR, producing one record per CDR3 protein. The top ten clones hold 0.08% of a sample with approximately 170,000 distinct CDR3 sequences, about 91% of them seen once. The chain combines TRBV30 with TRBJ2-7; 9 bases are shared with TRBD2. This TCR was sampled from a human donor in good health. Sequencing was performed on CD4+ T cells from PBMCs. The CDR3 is CAAGGVAYEQYF. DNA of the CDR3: TGTGCCGCGGGAGGGGTGGCCTACGAGCAGTACTTC.